Presented here are 30 T cell receptor beta chains from one specimen sequenced in a study of blood T cells in healthy people across ages. Using a J-beta primer mix together with a sample-barcoded 5' primer, a second PCR was run for roughly 7 to 12 cycles. One entry per CDR3 protein results from TCRdb running MiXCR on the 5' RACE reads. Counted here are 850,000 to 1,000,000 distinct CDR3 sequences, roughly 50% occurring once; the ten biggest clones make up 13%. Sample: blood. The receptors were gathered from a man aged 25-45 years in good health.

The chain recombines TRBV7-9 with TRBJ2-4, with unresolved D. Germline lookup yields CDR1 SEHNR and CDR2 FQNEAQ (reference sequence). The CDR3 runs 16 residues. Trimming removed 1 base at V and 0 bases at J, with 10 bases between. The CDR3: CASSLGGILAKNIQYF. Here the CDR3 DNA reads TGTGCCAGCAGCTTAGGCGGAATCCTAGCCAAAAACATTCAGTACTTC.

A single count supports this clonotype. The chain employs TRBV6-5 and TRBJ2-3; no clear D. V gave up 5 bases and J gave up 4 bases, with 13 bases separating them. In germline, CDR1 is MNHEY, CDR2 SVGAGI. The CDR3 consists of 14 residues. Here the CDR3 reads CASSRSQQSDTQYF. The CDR3 DNA reads as TGTGCCAGCAGTAGGTCTCAACAATCAGATACGCAGTATTTT.

V gene TRBV28 combines with J gene TRBJ1-6, with TRBD1 matching 8 bases. The CDR3 is 17 residues long. The germline gives CDR1 MDHEN, CDR2 SYDVKM. Trimming took 10 bases from V and 2 from J; bases not matched to a gene: 13. CDR3 DNA: TGTGCCACCGGGAACTCAGGGGGCAGGACCTATAATTCACCCCTCCACTTT. This gives the protein CATGNSGGRTYNSPLHF.

CDR3: CASSAQGTNYGYTF. CDR3 nucleotides: TGTGCCAGCAGCGCTCAAGGAACTAACTATGGCTACACCTTC. The V gene is TRBV5-6, the J gene TRBJ1-2, with D uncertain. The CDR3 contains 14 residues. V lost 4 bases and J 0 bases, leaving 10 bases between the germline ends. The germline gives CDR1 SGHDT, CDR2 YYEEEE.

This clonotype was picked up a small number of times. The V and J genes are TRBV5-1 and TRBJ1-2; TRBD1 matches 12 bases. The V gene end was trimmed by 4 bases and the J gene end by 7 bases; junction bases not matched to a gene: 11. The CDR3 length is 16 residues. Germline values: CDR1 SGHRS, CDR2 YFSETQ. Written as DNA, the CDR3 is TGCGCCAGCAGCGACGGGACAGGGGGCGTTCGTGGTGGCTACACCTTC. It is translated as CASSDGTGGVRGGYTF.

The chain recombines TRBV20-1 with TRBJ2-5; TRBD2 might be the D (7 bases). The end of the DNA is better explained by TRBJ2-7, so the J call may be wrong. Germline V gene lookup returns CDR1 DFQATT and CDR2 SNEGSKA (reference sequence). The CDR3 extends over 15 amino acids. The CDR3 DNA reads as TGCAGTGCTAGAGATCTTAGTGGGCGGGGGCCCGAGCAGTACTTC. It specifies CSARDLSGRGPEQYF.

The genes are TRBV20-1 and TRBJ2-7; TRBD1 might be the D (5 bases). The V gene lost 6 bases and the J gene lost 9 bases, with 15 bases spanning the gap. Per germline, CDR1 DFQATT and CDR2 SNEGSKA (reference sequence). CDR3 length: 11 amino acids. The chain's CDR3 is CSAVRGWGQYF. DNA for the CDR3: TGCAGTGCCGTAAGGGGTTGGGGGCAGTACTTC.

This clonotype was detected only once. The V and J genes are TRBV5-1 and TRBJ2-3; D gene ambiguous. Germline V gene lookup returns CDR1 SGHRS and CDR2 YFSETQ. CDR3 length: 16 amino acids. Deletions cut 0 bases from V and 2 bases from J, with 13 bases between. CDR3 nucleotides: TGCGCCAGCAGCTTGGAAGGGTCCTACCCCACAGATACGCAGTATTTT. It specifies CASSLEGSYPTDTQYF.

The chain couples TRBV28 to TRBJ2-3; TRBD2 matches 13 bases. Trimming at V came to 4 bases and at J to 5 bases, leaving 18 bases not matched to a gene. CDR3 size: 20 residues. Per germline, CDR1 MDHEN and CDR2 SYDVKM. The CDR3 sequence: CASSSTTARTSGGWLDTQYF. As DNA, the CDR3 is TGTGCCAGCAGTTCGACGACAGCTAGGACTAGCGGGGGTTGGTTAGATACGCAGTATTTT.

This clonotype was seen a handful of times. V gene TRBV10-3 combines with J gene TRBJ2-3; 11 bases map to TRBD2. The CDR3 has 15 amino acids. V shed 4 bases and J 4 bases; nucleotides not matched to a gene: 4. CDR1 is ENHRY, CDR2 SYGVKD, per germline. CDR3 bases: TGTGCCATCAGTGGTAGCGGGGGGGCCGCAGATACGCAGTATTTT. Translating gives CAISGSGGAADTQYF.

J is TRBJ1-1 and V is TRBV27; D may be TRBD1 (6 bases). V dropped 4 bases and J dropped 4 bases, with 19 bases sitting between them. The CDR3 has 16 residues. Germline lookup yields CDR1 MNHEY and CDR2 SMNVEV (reference sequence). CDR3: CASSSGAGSRSTEAFF. The CDR3 nucleotides are TGTGCCAGCAGTTCGGGGGCGGGGTCGAGGAGCACTGAAGCTTTCTTT.

The gene calls are TRBV6-6 and TRBJ2-4; 7 positions match TRBD1. The better agreement between TRBJ2-7 and the DNA end casts doubt on the J call. CDR1 and CDR2 from the germline V gene are MNHNY and SVGAGI (reference sequence). This CDR3 is built from 15 residues. This chain's CDR3 is CASSYSGQTNYEQYF. The CDR3 DNA is TGTGCCAGCAGTTACTCGGGACAGACGAACTACGAGCAGTACTTC.

J is TRBJ2-1 and V is TRBV6-5, with D perhaps matching TRBD2 (5 bases). CDR3 size: 15 residues. Trimming took off 2 bases at V and 4 bases at J, with 12 bases between the two ends. Per the germline V gene, CDR1 is MNHEY and CDR2 is SVGAGI. As DNA, the CDR3 is TGTGCCAGCAGTTACGAGCGGCCCCCTTACAATGAGCAGTTCTTC. It specifies CASSYERPPYNEQFF.

This clonotype was detected a few times. V usage is TRBV5-1 and J usage is TRBJ1-1; 7 nucleotides align to TRBD1. There are 15 residues in the CDR3. Germline V lookup: CDR1 SGHRS, CDR2 YFSETQ. Losses at the gene ends were 4 bases for V and 0 bases for J; bases not matched to a gene: 6. The CDR3 protein is CASSPRGNMNTEAFF. CDR3 DNA sequence: TGCGCCAGCAGCCCCAGGGGGAACATGAACACTGAAGCTTTCTTT.

On this clonotype itself: The germline gene is not matched at one end of the junction; a read error may be the cause. The chain combines TRBV9 with TRBJ2-7; possible D gene TRBD1, 5 bases. The CDR3 covers 15 residues. The germline gives CDR1 SGDLS, CDR2 YYNGEE. The CDR3 nucleotides read TGTGCCAGCGGCGTAGCTCCGGACACCTCCTACGAGCAGTACTTC. Its protein is CASGVAPDTSYEQYF.

There are a few counts of this clonotype. This may arise from a read error, as a much more abundant clone is one base away. The chain employs TRBV20-1 and TRBJ2-6; perhaps TRBD2 as D (5 bases). Trimming cost V 4 bases and J 1 base, with 14 bases left between them. The germline CDR1 and CDR2 sequences are DFQATT and SNEGSKA (reference sequence). The CDR3 consists of 16 residues. The CDR3 DNA is TGCAGTGCTATAGGGAGTGGGATATCTGGGGCCAACGTCCTGACTTTC. Translated, it gives CSAIGSGISGANVLTF.

This clonotype was picked up many times. This chain uses TRBV4-1 with TRBJ2-1, with TRBD1 matching over 7 bases. This CDR3 is built from 16 residues. The germline V gene encodes CDR1 MGHRA and CDR2 YSYEKL. V dropped 0 bases and J dropped 5; count of bases not matched to a gene: 7. This chain's CDR3 is CASSQEIWDRNNEQFF. Here the CDR3 DNA reads TGCGCCAGCAGCCAAGAAATTTGGGACAGAAACAATGAGCAGTTCTTC.

This clonotype was picked up a small number of times. The chain couples TRBV3-1 to TRBJ2-3; the D gene is possibly TRBD1 (6 bases). The germline CDR1 and CDR2 sequences are LGHDT and YNNKEL (reference sequence). The V end lost 3 bases, the J end lost 4 bases, and 14 bases lay between the germline ends. The CDR3 runs to 15 residues. CDR3 sequence reads: CASSHKQGIADTQYF. The DNA for the CDR3 is TGTGCCAGCAGCCATAAACAGGGAATTGCAGATACGCAGTATTTT.

The V gene is TRBV7-9, the J gene TRBJ2-7, with a tentative D call TRBD1 (6 bases). CDR1 SEHNR and CDR2 FQNEAQ come from the germline V gene (reference sequence). The CDR3 is made up of 16 amino acids. The germline V and J ends were trimmed by 1 base and 4 bases, with 17 bases remaining between them. This CDR3 reads CASSLVGQGPSYEQYF. CDR3 bases: TGTGCCAGCAGCTTAGTCGGTCAGGGGCCTAGTTACGAGCAGTACTTC.

The V and J genes are TRBV7-2 and TRBJ2-3, with D perhaps TRBD1 (6 bases). Germline CDR1 and CDR2: SGHTA and FQGNSA. V was clipped by 5 bases and J by 2 bases, with 14 bases between them. The CDR3 covers 15 residues. The CDR3 region has the DNA TGTGCCAGCAGCCCCGGCGGACAGTACACAGATACGCAGTATTTT. Translated: CASSPGGQYTDTQYF.

The V and J genes are TRBV9 and TRBJ2-7, with TRBD2 identical over 9 bases. The ends lost 0 bases at V and 2 bases at J; junction bases unmatched: 3. CDR1 and CDR2 (germline): SGDLS, YYNGEE. This CDR3 has 15 amino acids. The CDR3 bases are TGTGCCAGCAGCGTAGGCGGGGGGGGCACCTACGAGCAGTACTTC. It translates to CASSVGGGGTYEQYF. The complete variable domain, with remaining parts taken from reference TRBV9 and TRBJ2-7, reads DSGVTQTPKHLITATGQRVTLRCSPRSGDLSVYWYQQSLDQGLQFLIQYYNGEERAKGNILERFSAQQFPDLHSELNLSSLELGDSALYFCASSVGGGGTYEQYFGPGTRLTVT.

The chain joins TRBV15 to TRBJ1-4, with TRBD1 identical over 7 bases. Germline CDR1 reads LNHNV; CDR2 reads YYDKDF (reference sequence). The CDR3 extends over 18 amino acids. The trim removed 3 bases at V and 4 bases at J, leaving 14 bases unmatched. The CDR3 DNA reads TGTGCCACCAGCAGTCAGGGGGAAGGGAACCTAAATAATGAAAAACTGTTTTTT. Its protein product is CATSSQGEGNLNNEKLFF.

This clonotype was seen repeatedly, ten times or more. The rearrangement links TRBV7-9 to TRBJ1-2, with no clear D. From germline, CDR1 is SEHNR and CDR2 FQNEAQ (reference sequence). Trimming pared 5 bases from V and 1 base from J, leaving 11 bases between. The CDR3 has 14 amino acids. The CDR3 DNA reads TGTGCCAGCAGCCCCCGCGCCCTTAACTATGGCTACACCTTC. Translated, it gives CASSPRALNYGYTF.

This clonotype was observed a single time. This chain joins TRBV10-3 and TRBJ1-3, with no clear D. The CDR3 totals 13 residues. Trimming left V 9 bases short and J 0 bases short, with 9 bases between. The germline V gene encodes CDR1 ENHRY and CDR2 SYGVKD. The CDR3 is CAIRGNSGNTIYF. CDR3 bases: TGTGCCATTCGAGGGAACTCTGGAAACACCATATATTTT.

The chain recombines TRBV6-2 or TRBV6-3 with TRBJ2-1, with a tentative D call TRBD2 (7 bases). The V end was cut by 7 bases, the J end by 8 bases, with 21 bases between. CDR1 is MNHEY, CDR2 SVGEGT, per germline. The CDR3 consists of 15 residues. This CDR3 reads CASTPAGAKYHEQFF. As DNA, the CDR3 is TGTGCCAGCACCCCCGCGGGGGCGAAGTACCATGAGCAGTTCTTC.

This chain joins TRBV10-3 and TRBJ2-6; TRBD1 matches 9 bases. There are 16 residues in the CDR3. Germline CDR1 is ENHRY and CDR2 is SYGVKD. V lost 7 bases to trimming and J lost 2 bases; unmatched junction nucleotides: 6. The CDR3 spells CAITDRGGAGANVLTF. CDR3 DNA sequence: TGTGCCATCACGGACAGGGGTGGGGCTGGGGCCAACGTCCTGACTTTC.

A few counts support this clonotype. Here the CDR3 DNA reads TGCGCCAGCAGCTTGTCGGCAGGGGGGGGCACTGAAGCTTTCTTT. It specifies CASSLSAGGGTEAFF. This rearrangement joins TRBV5-1 to TRBJ1-1; the match to TRBD1 covers 7 bases. V shed 1 base, J shed 4 bases, and the junction held 7 bases outside the gene matches. CDR3 size: 15 residues. Germline lookup yields CDR1 SGHRS and CDR2 YFSETQ.

Note on this clonotype: A junction end diverges from the germline sequence, so it may reflect a read error. The gene calls are TRBV7-3 and TRBJ2-3; a possible D gene is TRBD2 (5 bases). Per germline, CDR1 SGHTA and CDR2 FQGTGA. The CDR3 is made up of 15 amino acids. The CDR3 here is CASSLTNSEADTQYF. The CDR3 DNA reads as TGTGCCAGCAGCCTAACCAATAGCGAGGCAGATACGCAGTATTTT.

Note on this clonotype: This may stem from a read error, because a much larger clone lies one nucleotide away. This chain links TRBV6-1 with TRBJ2-7; 8 nucleotides agree with TRBD1. Germline V CDR1 and CDR2: MNHNS, SASEGT. The CDR3 consists of 14 residues. The CDR3 loop is CASRTGQGSYERYF. The DNA of the CDR3 is TGTGCCAGCAGGACCGGACAGGGATCCTACGAGCGGTACTTC.

A few counts support this clonotype. This chain links TRBV6-5 with TRBJ2-1, with TRBD2 identical over 9 bases. Trimming removed 2 bases from V and 2 bases from J; junction bases left unmatched: 4. In germline, CDR1 is MNHEY, CDR2 SVGAGI. The CDR3 spans 16 residues. The CDR3 spells CASSYSGGPPYNEQFF. DNA of the CDR3: TGTGCCAGCAGTTACAGCGGGGGGCCACCCTACAATGAGCAGTTCTTC.